This TCR beta chain was documented in a study of CD8 T cells in Susac syndrome. Germline loops: CDR1 SGDLS, CDR2 YYNGEE. The V segment lost 5 bases and the J segment 4 bases; nucleotides outside the gene matches: 10. The CDR3 length is 17 residues. The RNA input was about 0.5 to 1 ug, and it was reverse transcribed with random hexamers. Across 54 Vbeta and 13 Jbeta, immunoSEQ multiplex PCR amplified TCR beta CDR3. One entry per CDR3 protein results from TCRdb running MiXCR on the immunoSEQ multiplex PCR reads. The table lists 150,000 to 180,000 distinct CDR3 sequences, approximately 94% of them singletons.

The chain couples TRBV9 to TRBJ2-6; 9 bases match TRBD1. Sequenced: CD8+ T cells from PBMCs. The clonotype originates from a human donor with multiple sclerosis. The chain's CDR3 is CASRAWDREEGANVLTF. DNA of the CDR3: TGTGCCAGCAGGGCATGGGACAGGGAAGAAGGGGCCAACGTCCTGACTTTC.